The following is a T cell receptor (beta chain) sequence with its context. Generated by immunoSEQ multiplex PCR, the TCRdb table keeps only in-frame clones and is missing some. The repertoire holds 350,000 to 450,000 clones, with over 75% as singletons. This sample was included in a study of control samples from healthy donors and cancer patients. There are 17 residues in the CDR3. V lost 3 bases to trimming and J lost 7 bases; unmatched junction nucleotides: 9. Germline values: CDR1 MGHRA, CDR2 YSYEKL. The TCR comes from a man aged 35 to 55 with head and neck cancer. The sequenced material came from PBMCs. The V call is TRBV4-1, the J call TRBJ2-2; 12 bases agree with TRBD1. The CDR3 DNA reads as TGCGCCAGCAGCCATCCGGGACAGGGGGCGAGGGGCGGGGAGCTGTTTTTT. Translated: CASSHPGQGARGGELFF.